Described below is a single T cell receptor beta chain sequence and its context. Looked up from germline, CDR1 is LGHNA and CDR2 is YNFKEQ. The CDR3 is 14 amino acids. V was cut by 0 bases and J by 8 bases, with 11 bases left in between. RNA was extracted with the RNeasy kit, and a quantity of about 0.45 to 1 ug was reverse transcribed using random hexamers. immunoSEQ multiplex PCR amplified TCR beta CDR3 across 54 Vbeta, 13 Jbeta. TCRdb analysed the immunoSEQ multiplex PCR reads with MiXCR anew, one entry per CDR3 protein. The sample has over 150,000 distinct CDR3 sequences, approximately 95% seen once. From blood CD8+ and CD4+ T cells, the TCR beta chain was sequenced. Both CD4+ and CD8+ T cells were negatively isolated, and TEMRA cells underwent FACS enrichment. These data are taken from a study of CD8 T cells in Susac syndrome. Study in general: Among the Susac syndrome patients who underwent sequencing, roughly 6 had clinically active disease, while fewer than 10 of them were in remission.

Sequencing was done on a sample of CD4+ T cells from PBMCs. The clonotype originates from a human donor with Susac syndrome. The V call is TRBV4-2, the J call TRBJ2-1; unclear D gene. Written as DNA, the CDR3 is TGTGCCAGCAGCCAAGATACGCAGCCCGATGAGCAGTTCTTC. This translates into CASSQDTQPDEQFF.